These 12 T cell receptor beta chains were sequenced from one sample in a study of blood T cells in healthy people across ages. The authors ran a second PCR of roughly 6 to 12 cycles using a sample-barcoded 5' primer and a J-beta primer mix. Each CDR3 protein is one row after TCRdb ran MiXCR on the 5' RACE reads. The sample holds 780,000 or so distinct CDR3 sequences; roughly 50% are singletons and the top ten take roughly 26%. The source material was blood. Source of these receptors: a man aged 40-55 years in good health.

The chain combines TRBV27 with TRBJ1-2; a weak D match, TRBD1 (5 bases). V was clipped by 5 bases and J by 3 bases, with 10 bases between them. Germline values: CDR1 MNHEY, CDR2 SMNVEV (reference sequence). CDR3 size: 13 residues. CDR3 DNA sequence: TGTGCCAGCAGTCCGGGACGGTACTATGGCTACACCTTC. Residues: CASSPGRYYGYTF.

The rearrangement uses TRBV7-2 and TRBJ2-3; D gene unclear. Trimming pared 7 bases from V and 4 bases from J, leaving 6 bases between. Germline CDR1 and CDR2: SGHTA and FQGNSA. This CDR3 spans 11 amino acids. The CDR3 sequence: CASTSADTQYF. As DNA, the CDR3 is TGTGCCAGCACCTCAGCAGATACGCAGTATTTT.

This clonotype has only a few counts. The gene calls are TRBV5-4 and TRBJ1-2; unclear D gene. From germline, CDR1 is SGHNT and CDR2 YYREEE (reference sequence). The CDR3 is 12 residues long. The V gene lost 4 bases and the J gene lost 2 bases, with 6 bases spanning the gap. The CDR3 region has the DNA TGTGCCAGCAGCGACTCGAACTATGGCTACACCTTC. Translated, it gives CASSDSNYGYTF. The complete variable domain, with remaining parts taken from reference TRBV5-4 and TRBJ1-2, reads ETGVTQSPTHLIKTRGQQVTLRCSSQSGHNTVSWYQQALGQGPQFIFQYYREEENGRGNFPPRFSGLQFPNYSSELNVNALELDDSALYLCASSDSNYGYTFGSGTRLTVV.

The J gene is TRBJ2-5, the V gene TRBV6-5, with 7 bases fitting TRBD2. CDR3 length: 16 amino acids. Unmatched junction bases numbered 7, after V lost 0 bases and J lost 3 bases. Germline CDR1 reads MNHEY; CDR2 reads SVGAGI. The CDR3 reads CASSYSVASGEETQYF. The CDR3 DNA is TGTGCCAGCAGTTACTCGGTGGCTAGCGGAGAAGAGACCCAGTACTTC.

The rearrangement joins TRBV6-5 to TRBJ2-1; possibly TRBD1 or TRBD2 for D (6 bases each). CDR1 is MNHEY and CDR2 is SVGAGI in the germline V gene. This CDR3 comprises 14 residues. Trimming removed 0 bases at V and 9 bases at J, with 12 bases between. This CDR3 is CASSYSTGAPEQFF. DNA of the CDR3: TGTGCCAGCAGTTACTCGACGGGGGCTCCTGAGCAGTTCTTC.

The chain has TRBV3-1 and TRBJ1-1, with TRBD1 as a possible D gene (6 bases). The V and J ends lost 3 bases and 8 bases respectively, with 10 bases between them. The length of the CDR3 is 12 residues. The germline V gene has CDR1 LGHDT and CDR2 YNNKEL (reference sequence). The DNA for the CDR3 is TGTGCCAGCAGCCATCCGGGGGCGGAAGCTTTCTTT. Translating gives CASSHPGAEAFF. Looking up the rest from reference TRBV3-1 and TRBJ1-1 gives the full variable domain: DTAVSQTPKYLVTQMGNDKSIKCEQNLGHDTMYWYKQDSKKFLKIMFSYNNKELIINETVPNRFSPKSPDKAHLNLHINSLELGDSAVYFCASSHPGAEAFFGQGTRLTVV.

The chain uses TRBV4-1 and TRBJ1-2; D uncertain. This CDR3 contains 11 residues. Germline V gene lookup returns CDR1 MGHRA and CDR2 YSYEKL. Trimming removed 8 bases from V and 8 bases from J, with 12 bases in between. CDR3 residues: CASGLAGGYTF. The CDR3 DNA sequence: TGCGCCAGCGGCTTGGCGGGAGGCTACACCTTC.

The chain recombines TRBV20-1 with TRBJ1-2; 7 nucleotides agree with TRBD1. This CDR3 has 15 amino acids. Germline assignment: CDR1 DFQATT and CDR2 SNEGSKA (reference sequence). The ends lost 6 bases at V and 5 bases at J; junction bases unmatched: 15. CDR3 protein: CSAIRTGSYGYGYTF. CDR3 nucleotides: TGCAGTGCAATCAGGACAGGCTCTTACGGGTATGGCTACACCTTC.

CDR3 in amino acids: CASSSFSSGAQETQYF. In DNA form, the CDR3 reads TGTGCCAGCAGCTCATTCTCGTCGGGGGCCCAAGAGACCCAGTACTTC. The rearrangement uses TRBV7-2 and TRBJ2-5; TRBD1 or TRBD2 may be the D gene (6 bases each). Germline CDR1 and CDR2: SGHTA and FQGNSA. The ends were cut back, 4 bases at V and 1 base at J, with 16 bases in the middle. The length of the CDR3 is 16 residues. Supplemented by reference TRBV7-2 and TRBJ2-5, the full variable domain reads GAGVSQSPSNKVTEKGKDVELRCDPISGHTALYWYRQSLGQGLEFLIYFQGNSAPDKSGLPSDRFSAERTGGSVSTLTIQRTQQEDSAVYLCASSSFSSGAQETQYFGPGTRLLVL.

The J gene is TRBJ2-5, the V gene TRBV14, with no clear D. Judging by the DNA end, TRBJ2-7 fits better; the J call may be wrong. CDR1 is SGHDN, CDR2 FVKESK, per germline. This CDR3 spans 11 amino acids. The CDR3: CASSQDAEQYF. DNA for the CDR3: TGTGCCAGCAGCCAAGACGCCGAGCAGTACTTC.

The V gene is TRBV7-2, the J gene TRBJ2-3; the D is unclear. CDR3 length: 12 residues. Germline V gives CDR1 SGHTA, CDR2 FQGNSA. V was shortened by 10 bases and J by 5 bases, with 13 bases between the two germline ends. For the CDR3, the DNA is TGTGCCACCCAGTTTGTGGGAGATACGCAGTATTTT. This encodes CATQFVGDTQYF.

This sequence joins TRBV12-3 or TRBV12-4 and TRBJ1-3; a weak D match, TRBD1 (6 bases). CDR3 length: 14 residues. Trimming removed 7 bases at V and 0 bases at J, with 10 bases between. The CDR3 is CASKRDTSGNTIYF. In DNA, the CDR3 is TGTGCCAGCAAGCGGGACACCTCTGGAAACACCATATATTTT.